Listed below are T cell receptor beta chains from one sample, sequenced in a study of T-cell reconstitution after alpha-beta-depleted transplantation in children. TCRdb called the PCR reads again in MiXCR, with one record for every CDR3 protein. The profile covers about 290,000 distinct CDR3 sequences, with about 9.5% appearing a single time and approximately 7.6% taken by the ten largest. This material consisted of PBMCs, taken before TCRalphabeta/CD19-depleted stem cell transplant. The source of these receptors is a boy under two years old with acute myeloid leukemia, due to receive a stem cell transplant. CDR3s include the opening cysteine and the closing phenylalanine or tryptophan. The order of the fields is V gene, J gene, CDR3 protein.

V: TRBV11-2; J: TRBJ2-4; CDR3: CASSLVRLAGFLAKNIQYF
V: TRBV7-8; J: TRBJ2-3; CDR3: CASSTWDRAGADTQYF
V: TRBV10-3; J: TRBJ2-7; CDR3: CAISESGDSRGLAGGYEQYF
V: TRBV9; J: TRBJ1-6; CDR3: CASSVEVGQGSNSPLHF
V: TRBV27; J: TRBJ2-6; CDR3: CASSPYKRPSGANVLTF
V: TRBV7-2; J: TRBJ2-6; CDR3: CASSLALLRSGANVLTF
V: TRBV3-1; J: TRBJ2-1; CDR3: CASSQGGNEQFF
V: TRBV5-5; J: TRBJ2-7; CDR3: CASSFIKPPYEQYF
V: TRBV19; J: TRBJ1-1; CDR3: CASLGRQNTEAFF
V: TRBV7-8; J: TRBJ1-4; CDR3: CAVGREEKLFF
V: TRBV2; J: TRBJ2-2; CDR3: CASSEEVRARANTGELFF
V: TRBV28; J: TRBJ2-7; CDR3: CASSYIHYEQYF
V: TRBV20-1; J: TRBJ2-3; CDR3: CSAHPGGALSTQYF
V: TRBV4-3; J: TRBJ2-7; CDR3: CASSHSSVGEQYF
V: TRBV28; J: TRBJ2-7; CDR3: CASSLLAGETEQYF
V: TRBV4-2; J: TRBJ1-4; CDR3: CASSQAGGFLATNEKLFF